Listed below are T cell receptor beta chains from one sample, sequenced in a study of CD8+ T cells in alopecia areata. Using immunoSEQ multiplex PCR, the repertoire was profiled, and TCRdb retains in-frame clones only, with some absent. This sample has some 180,000 clones; around three fifths occur once, and the top ten carry about 5.3%. Specimen: CD8+ T cells sorted from blood. These receptor sequences come from a human donor in good health. Both conserved end residues are part of each CDR3. The D gene is left open where the match is weak. The size field is filled for only some rows; it gives once, few, many or a size class.

cdr3_aa	cdr3_nt	v_call	j_call	d_call	clone_size
CAWSVTEMNTEAFF	TGTGCCTGGAGTGTAACCGAAATGAACACTGAAGCTTTCTTT	TRBV30	TRBJ1-1	.	.
CAWGLTGASPSSTDTQYF	TGTGCCTGGGGCTTAACGGGGGCAAGCCCGTCTAGCACAGATACGCAGTATTTT	TRBV30	TRBJ2-3	.	.
CASSDRLGTEAFF	TGTGCCAGCAGCGACAGGCTGGGGACTGAAGCTTTCTTT	TRBV27	TRBJ1-1	.	few
CASSVGTGQPQHF	TGTGCCAGCAGCGTAGGTACAGGGCAGCCCCAGCATTTT	TRBV9	TRBJ1-5	.	.
CASSLRGPYEQYF	TGTGCCAGCAGCTTGAGGGGACCCTACGAGCAGTACTTC	TRBV11-2	TRBJ2-7	.	.
CATQDREETQYF	TGTGCCACCCAGGACAGGGAAGAGACCCAGTACTTC	TRBV19	TRBJ2-5	TRBD1	.
CAWSLLAGANTGELFF	TGTGCCTGGAGTCTACTAGCGGGAGCGAACACCGGGGAGCTGTTTTTT	TRBV30	TRBJ2-2	TRBD2	.
CASSLAGGETKNIQYF	TGTGCCAGCAGCTTAGCGGGGGGCGAGACCAAAAACATTCAGTACTTC	TRBV7-9	TRBJ2-4	.	.
CASSQVQMNTEAFF	TGCGCCAGCAGCCAAGTACAGATGAACACTGAAGCTTTCTTT	TRBV4-1	TRBJ1-1	.	.
CAWSETNEQFF	TGTGCCTGGAGTGAGACGAATGAGCAGTTCTTC	TRBV30	TRBJ2-1	.	.
CASSEWGQGVGNEQFF	TGTGCCAGCAGTGAATGGGGACAGGGGGTCGGCAATGAGCAGTTCTTC	TRBV25-1	TRBJ2-1	TRBD1	.
CASSQGTGIEKLFF	TGCGCCAGCAGCCAAGGTACAGGAATTGAAAAACTGTTTTTT	TRBV4-1	TRBJ1-4	.	few
CASAQGDYDEQYF	TGTGCCAGCGCGCAGGGGGATTATGACGAGCAGTACTTC	TRBV2	TRBJ2-7	TRBD1	.
CASSLGTGGGQPQHF	TGTGCCAGCAGTTTAGGGACAGGGGGCGGCCAGCCCCAGCATTTT	TRBV27	TRBJ1-5	TRBD1	.
CASSLATGMSTEAFF	TGTGCCAGCAGCTTGGCGACAGGGATGAGCACTGAAGCTTTCTTT	TRBV5-6	TRBJ1-1	TRBD1	.
CASSSGSNEQFF	TGTGCCAGCAGTTCCGGAAGTAATGAGCAGTTCTTC	TRBV27	TRBJ2-1	.	.
CASSGTPGRGTEAFF	TGTGCCAGCAGTGGCACACCCGGTCGTGGCACTGAAGCTTTCTTT	TRBV27	TRBJ1-1	.	.
CASSLRANNSPLHF	TGTGCCAGCAGCTTACGGGCCAATAATTCACCCCTCCACTTT	TRBV4-2	TRBJ1-6	.	once
CASSWTDNEQFF	TGTGCCAGCAGTTGGACTGACAATGAGCAGTTCTTC	TRBV2	TRBJ2-1	.	many
CSAARQGMRETQYF	TGCAGCGCCGCGCGACAGGGGATGAGGGAGACCCAGTACTTC	TRBV29-1	TRBJ2-5	TRBD1	.
CASSYLGSNEQFF	TGTGCCAGCAGTTACCTAGGGAGTAATGAGCAGTTCTTC	TRBV6-6	TRBJ2-1	.	.
CSASGQRNTEAFF	TGCAGCGCGTCTGGACAGAGGAACACTGAAGCTTTCTTT	TRBV29-1	TRBJ1-1	.	.
CASTPTSGDDNEQFF	TGTGCCAGCACCCCGACTAGCGGGGATGACAATGAGCAGTTCTTC	TRBV2	TRBJ2-1	TRBD2	.
CASSVSGTRTEAFF	TGTGCCAGCAGCGTCTCCGGCACCCGTACTGAAGCTTTCTTT	TRBV9	TRBJ1-1	.	few
CASSLGQYSNQPQHF	TGTGCCAGCAGCTTGGGCCAGTATAGCAATCAGCCCCAGCATTTT	TRBV5-6	TRBJ1-5	.	.
CASSSGTVSPLHF	TGTGCCAGCAGCTCCGGGACGGTCTCACCCCTCCACTTT	TRBV13	TRBJ1-6	.	.
CASSPPDRGQETQYF	TGTGCCAGCTCACCCCCCGACAGGGGCCAAGAGACCCAGTACTTC	TRBV18	TRBJ2-5	TRBD1	once
CASSDQGNTEAFF	TGTGCCAGCAGTGACCAAGGGAACACTGAAGCTTTCTTT	TRBV6-4	TRBJ1-1	.	.
CASSLSGYSEAFF	TGTGCCAGCAGTTTATCAGGGTACAGTGAAGCTTTCTTT	TRBV27	TRBJ1-1	.	few
CATSNPTSGDTGELFF	TGTGCCACCAGCAACCCGACTAGCGGAGACACCGGGGAGCTGTTTTTT	TRBV15	TRBJ2-2	TRBD2	few
CSVEYQGSYTF	TGCAGCGTTGAATATCAGGGGAGCTACACCTTC	TRBV29-1	TRBJ1-2	.	few
CASLVPNYEQYF	TGTGCCAGTCTGGTCCCCAACTACGAGCAGTACTTC	TRBV2	TRBJ2-7	.	.
CASSLDRAGLNTEAFF	TGTGCCAGCAGCTTGGATCGGGCAGGGCTAAACACTGAAGCTTTCTTT	TRBV5-6	TRBJ1-1	.	once